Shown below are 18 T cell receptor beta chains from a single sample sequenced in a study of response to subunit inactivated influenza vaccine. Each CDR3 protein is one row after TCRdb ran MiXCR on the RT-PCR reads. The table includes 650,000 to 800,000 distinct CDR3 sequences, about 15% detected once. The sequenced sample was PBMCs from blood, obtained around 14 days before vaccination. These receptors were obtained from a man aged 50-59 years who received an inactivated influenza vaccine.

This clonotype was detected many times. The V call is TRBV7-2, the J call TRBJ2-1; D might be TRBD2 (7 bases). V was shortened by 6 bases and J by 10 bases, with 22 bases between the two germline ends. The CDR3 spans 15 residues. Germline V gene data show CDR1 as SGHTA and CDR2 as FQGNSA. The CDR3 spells CASRRQGRLAGEQFF. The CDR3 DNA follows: TGTGCCAGCAGGCGGCAGGGGAGACTAGCTGGGGAGCAGTTCTTC.

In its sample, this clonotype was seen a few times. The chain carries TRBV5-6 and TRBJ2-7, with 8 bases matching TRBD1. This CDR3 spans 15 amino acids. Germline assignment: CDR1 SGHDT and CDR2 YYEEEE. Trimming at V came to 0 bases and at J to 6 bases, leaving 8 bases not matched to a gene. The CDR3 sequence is CASSLADRVVSEQYF. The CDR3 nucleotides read TGTGCCAGCAGCTTGGCGGACAGGGTTGTGAGCGAGCAGTACTTC.

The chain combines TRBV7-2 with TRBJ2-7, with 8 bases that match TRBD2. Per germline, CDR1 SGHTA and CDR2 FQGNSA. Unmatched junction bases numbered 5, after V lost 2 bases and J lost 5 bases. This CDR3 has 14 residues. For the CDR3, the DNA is TGTGCCAGCAGCTTAAGGACTAGCTACCACGAGCAGTACTTC. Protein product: CASSLRTSYHEQYF.

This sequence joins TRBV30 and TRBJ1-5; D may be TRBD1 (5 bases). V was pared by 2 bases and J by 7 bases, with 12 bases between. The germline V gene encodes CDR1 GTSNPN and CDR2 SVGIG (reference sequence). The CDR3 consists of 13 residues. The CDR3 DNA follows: TGTGCCTGGAGTAGGGAGGGGATCCAGCCCCAGCATTTT. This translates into CAWSREGIQPQHF. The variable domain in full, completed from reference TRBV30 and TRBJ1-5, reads SQTIHQWPATLVQPVGSPLSLECTVEGTSNPNLYWYRQAAGRGLQLLFYSVGIGQISSEVPQNLSASRPQDRQFILSSKKLLLSDSGFYLCAWSREGIQPQHFGDGTRLSIL.

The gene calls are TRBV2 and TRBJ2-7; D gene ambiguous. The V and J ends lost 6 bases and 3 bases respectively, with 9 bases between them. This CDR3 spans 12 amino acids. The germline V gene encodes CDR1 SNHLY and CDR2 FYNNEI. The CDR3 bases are TGTGCCAGCAGGGGCCCGGGCTACGAGCAGTACTTC. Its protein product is CASRGPGYEQYF.

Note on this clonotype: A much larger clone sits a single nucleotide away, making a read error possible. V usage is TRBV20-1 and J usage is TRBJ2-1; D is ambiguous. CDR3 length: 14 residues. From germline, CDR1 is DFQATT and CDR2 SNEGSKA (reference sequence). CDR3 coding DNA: TGCAGTTCATCTATGGGATCTAGATACAATAAGCAGTTCTTC. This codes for CSSSMGSRYNKQFF.

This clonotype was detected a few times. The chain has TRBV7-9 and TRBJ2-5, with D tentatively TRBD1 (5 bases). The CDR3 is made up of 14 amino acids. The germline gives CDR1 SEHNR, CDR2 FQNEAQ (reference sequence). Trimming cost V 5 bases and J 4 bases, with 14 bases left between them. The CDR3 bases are TGTGCCAGCAGCGAAAGGGGTCAGGGAGAGACCCAGTACTTC. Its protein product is CASSERGQGETQYF.

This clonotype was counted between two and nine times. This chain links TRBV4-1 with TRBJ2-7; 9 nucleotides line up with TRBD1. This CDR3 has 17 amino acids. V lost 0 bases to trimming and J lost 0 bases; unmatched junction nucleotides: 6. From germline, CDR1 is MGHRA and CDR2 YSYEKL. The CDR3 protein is CASSQDLLQGASYEQYF. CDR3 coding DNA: TGCGCCAGCAGCCAAGATTTGTTACAGGGGGCCTCCTACGAGCAGTACTTC.

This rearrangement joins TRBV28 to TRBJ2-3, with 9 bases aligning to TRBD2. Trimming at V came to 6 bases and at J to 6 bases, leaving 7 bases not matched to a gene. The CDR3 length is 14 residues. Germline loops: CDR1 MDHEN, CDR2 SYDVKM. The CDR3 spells CASSISGSDDTQYF. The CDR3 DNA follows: TGTGCCAGCAGCATTAGCGGGAGTGACGATACGCAGTATTTT.

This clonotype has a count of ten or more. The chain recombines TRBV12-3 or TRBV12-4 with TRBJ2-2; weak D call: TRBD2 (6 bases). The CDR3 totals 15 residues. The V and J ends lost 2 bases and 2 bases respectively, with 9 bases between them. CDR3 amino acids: CASSLWEVNTGELFF. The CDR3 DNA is TGTGCCAGCAGTTTATGGGAGGTTAACACCGGGGAGCTGTTTTTT.

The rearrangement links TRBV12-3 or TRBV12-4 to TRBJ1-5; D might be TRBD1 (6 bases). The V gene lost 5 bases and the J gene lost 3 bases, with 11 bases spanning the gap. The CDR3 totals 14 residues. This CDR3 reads CASSRQAPNQPQHF. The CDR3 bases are TGTGCCAGCAGTAGACAGGCCCCCAATCAGCCCCAGCATTTT.

The CDR3 is CSVREAGGGQPQHF. The CDR3 DNA sequence: TGCAGTGTCAGAGAGGCCGGAGGGGGTCAGCCCCAGCATTTT. The chain couples TRBV20-1 to TRBJ1-5, with D maybe TRBD1 (6 bases). Trimming cost V 7 bases and J 6 bases, with 19 bases left between them. The CDR3 has 14 residues. CDR1 and CDR2 from the germline V gene are DFQATT and SNEGSKA (reference sequence).

The CDR3 here is CASSQVSRELAEAFF. The CDR3 DNA follows: TGTGCCAGCAGCCAAGTTTCCAGGGAATTGGCTGAAGCTTTCTTT. The genes are TRBV3-1 and TRBJ1-1, with a tentative D call TRBD1 (5 bases). The germline gives CDR1 LGHDT, CDR2 YNNKEL (reference sequence). The V end was cut by 1 base, the J end by 6 bases, with 15 bases between. The CDR3 length is 15 residues.

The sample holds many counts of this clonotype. Written as DNA, the CDR3 is TGTGCCAGCAGTACCCACAGGGATTCACCCCTCCACTTT. Translated: CASSTHRDSPLHF. The chain carries TRBV12-3 or TRBV12-4 and TRBJ1-6, with D perhaps TRBD1 (6 bases). This CDR3 comprises 13 residues. V lost 5 bases and J lost 8, with 10 bases in between.

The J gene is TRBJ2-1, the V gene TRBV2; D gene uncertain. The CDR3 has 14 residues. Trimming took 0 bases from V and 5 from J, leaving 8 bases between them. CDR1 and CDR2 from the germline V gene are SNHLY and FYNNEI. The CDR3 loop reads CASSEARPDNEQFF. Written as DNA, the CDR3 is TGTGCCAGCAGTGAAGCGCGACCGGACAATGAGCAGTTCTTC.

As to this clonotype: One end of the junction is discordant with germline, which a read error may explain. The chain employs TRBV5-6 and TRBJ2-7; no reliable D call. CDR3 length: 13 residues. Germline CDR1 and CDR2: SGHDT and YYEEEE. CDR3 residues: CAISTGLGCPQYF. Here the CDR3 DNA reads TGTGCCATCAGCACCGGTCTCGGATGCCCGCAGTACTTC.

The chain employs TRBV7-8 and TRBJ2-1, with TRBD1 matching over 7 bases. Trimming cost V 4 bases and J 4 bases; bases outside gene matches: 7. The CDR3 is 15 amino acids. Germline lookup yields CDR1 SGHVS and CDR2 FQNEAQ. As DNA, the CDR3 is TGTGCCAGCAGCTCACAGGGGCGGGTTTACAATGAGCAGTTCTTC. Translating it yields CASSSQGRVYNEQFF. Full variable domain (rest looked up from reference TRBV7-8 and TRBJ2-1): GAGVSQSPRYKVAKRGQDVALRCDPISGHVSLFWYQQALGQGPEFLTYFQNEAQLDKSGLPSDRFFAERPEGSVSTLKIQRTQQEDSAVYLCASSSQGRVYNEQFFGPGTRLTVL.

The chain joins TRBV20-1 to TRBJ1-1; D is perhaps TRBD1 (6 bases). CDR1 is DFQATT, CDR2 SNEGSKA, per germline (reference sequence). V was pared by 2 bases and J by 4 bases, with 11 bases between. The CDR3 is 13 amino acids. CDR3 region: CSARLTGPTEAFF. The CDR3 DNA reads TGCAGTGCTAGACTAACAGGGCCCACTGAAGCTTTCTTT.